This TCR beta chain was captured in a study of T cell repertoires in cytomegalovirus infection (dated by TCRdb to between 2018 and 2021). Looking at the study overall: Peptide stimulations targeted recently identified HLA-C-restricted CMV epitopes, whose presentation resists viral immunomodulation, together with well-studied HLA-B-restricted epitopes. Donor HLA type was relevant to the analysis, as public TCR beta signatures indicated carriage of CMV infection together with the matching HLA type.

The listed sequencing device is Illumina HiSeq 1500. TCRdb applied fastp at Q25 and MiXCR to the public reads, then kept only in-frame beta chains. Records with the same CDR3 protein are collapsed into one entry carrying the most frequent genes and DNA. In this sample the table shows approximately 89,000 distinct CDR3 sequences, 20% to 30% of which occur a single time. The leading ten clones occupy 50% of the sample. The V and J ends are trimmed by 5 bases and 3 bases, leaving 5 bases between them. The CDR3 spans 12 residues, from the cysteine through the phenylalanine. The CDR3 DNA has 36 bases and is translated from base 1. From the germline V gene, CDR1 is MDHEN and CDR2 is SYDVKM. Overall study outcomes, separate from this receptor: In the ex vivo response, HLA-C-restricted CMV-specific TCR beta clonotypes were dominant, and in two of eight donors the single most frequent clonotype came from this HLA-C-restricted group. Cumulative frequency of public TCR beta family members discriminated carriers of CMV infection plus the relevant HLA type in this cohort and an independent approximately 370-donor cohort.

As to this clonotype: The target of this receptor is not known. Nothing much larger sits one base from this clone, and base qualities are not available.

Interpreted using the paper, the treatment or condition label stands for: in vitro stimulation with specific CMV peptide epitopes to enrich CMV-specific T cells. The chain links TRBV28 with TRBJ1-5; the D gene remains uncertain. The sequencing here drew on CD8+ T cells from cultured PBMCs, taken from culture after CMV antigen stimulation. This sequence was found in a human donor in good health (CMV status not recorded). Some clones in this sample may be carry-over from other donors' samples. The CDR3 region has the sequence CASSTANQPQHF. The nucleotide sequence reads as follows: TGTGCCAGCAGTACCGCCAATCAGCCCCAGCATTTT.